Detailed here is one T cell receptor (beta chain). The antigen it binds to is not known. No base quality information exists; no much larger clone differs at one position. This sample was taken from a study of T-cell reconstitution after alpha-beta-depleted transplantation in children listed by TCRdb under 2016. Broadly, across the study: Using TCR repertoire profiling, the study followed T-cell immune reconstitution in a quantitative way in children after TCRalphabeta/CD19-depleted allogeneic hematopoietic cell transplantation. General findings and caveats noted by the study authors: The frequencies of hyperexpanded clones fell over the following months, and after one year, T-cell counts and TCRbeta diversity were mostly attributed to newly produced T cells. The apparently early recovery of alphabetaT-cell counts about two months after transplant reportedly depended on only several hundred rapidly expanded clones that came from non-depleted graft cells. In some patients, the high TCRbeta diversity seen at day 60 was put down to recipient T cells and intrathymic progenitors that had survived conditioning.

The receptor library was made with PCR. TCRdb records Illumina HiSeq 2500 as the sequencer. TCR library preparation used molecular barcoding, with unique molecular identifiers applied to normalize quantification of the TCRbeta repertoire. In TCRdb, the public reads were trimmed at Q25 with fastp and aligned with MiXCR, with productive beta chains retained. Identical CDR3 proteins give one entry, which carries the most common genes and DNA. Across this sample there are hundreds of thousands of distinct CDR3 sequences, with roughly 13% seen only once. Approximately 2.1% of the sample belongs to the ten largest clones. Sample treatment or condition, as interpreted from the label and publication: allogeneic hematopoietic cell transplantation with graft depleted of TCRalphabeta T cells and CD19 B cells. Transplant recipients were children who received TCRalphabeta/CD19-depleted allogeneic hematopoietic cell grafts.

The CDR1 and CDR2 encoded by the germline V gene are MDHEN and SYDVKM. The V and J ends are trimmed by 10 bases and 6 bases, leaving 22 bases between them. Measured from the cysteine to the phenylalanine, the CDR3 is 15 residues long. Just CDR3 DNA is preserved here, 45 bases in frame from base 1. The TCR comes from a male patient between 10 and 17 years old who had a stem cell transplant for acute myeloid leukemia, so the T cells may come from the graft donor. The chain is made from TRBV28 and TRBJ2-1; a tentative D match to TRBD2 spans 6 bases. Here the sequenced sample was PBMCs, mostly from graft donor cells, taken 360 days after TCRalphabeta/CD19-depleted stem cell transplant. The CDR3 region reads CATQEVAGTSNEQFF. The nucleotide sequence reads as follows: TGTGCCACCCAGGAGGTGGCGGGGACTTCCAATGAGCAGTTCTTC.